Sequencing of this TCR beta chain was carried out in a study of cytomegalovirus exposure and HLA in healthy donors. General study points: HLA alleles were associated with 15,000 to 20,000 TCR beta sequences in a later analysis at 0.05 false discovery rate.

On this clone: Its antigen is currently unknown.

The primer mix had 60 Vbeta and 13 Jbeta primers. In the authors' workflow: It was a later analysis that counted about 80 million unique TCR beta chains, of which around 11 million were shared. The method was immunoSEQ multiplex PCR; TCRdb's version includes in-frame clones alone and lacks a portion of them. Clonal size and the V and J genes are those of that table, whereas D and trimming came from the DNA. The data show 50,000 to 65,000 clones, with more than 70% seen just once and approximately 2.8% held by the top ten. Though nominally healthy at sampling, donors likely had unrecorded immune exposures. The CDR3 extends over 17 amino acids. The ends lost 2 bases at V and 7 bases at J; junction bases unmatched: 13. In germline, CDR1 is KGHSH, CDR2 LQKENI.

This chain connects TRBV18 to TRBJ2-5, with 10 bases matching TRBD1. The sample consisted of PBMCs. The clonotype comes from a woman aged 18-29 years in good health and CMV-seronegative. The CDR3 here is CASSPRNLGQGKMTQYF. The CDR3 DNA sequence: TGTGCCAGCTCACCAAGAAATCTGGGACAGGGGAAAATGACCCAGTACTTC.